These 25 T cell receptor beta chains came from one sample sequenced in a study of blood T cells in healthy people across ages. It was with a sample-barcoded 5' primer and a J-beta primer mix that a second PCR of roughly 7 to 12 cycles was run. TCRdb used MiXCR to reprocess the 5' RACE reads, holding one entry per CDR3 protein. The sample has 700,000 to 900,000 distinct CDR3 sequences, about a quarter seen once. This sample was shared with a second study, whose subject was T cells of mothers and their children.

Sequencing input: blood. All receptors come from a boy aged 5-17 years in good health.

This clonotype was counted between two and nine times. The chain's CDR3 is CASSYMRQGKTQYF. The DNA for the CDR3 is TGTGCCAGCAGTTATATGAGACAGGGGAAGACCCAGTACTTC. V gene TRBV28 combines with J gene TRBJ2-5, with 8 bases that match TRBD1. The V segment lost 4 bases and the J segment 6 bases; nucleotides outside the gene matches: 7. Germline V gene data show CDR1 as MDHEN and CDR2 as SYDVKM. CDR3 length equals 14 residues.

This chain uses TRBV30 with TRBJ2-3; a possible D gene is TRBD1 (6 bases). There are 15 residues in the CDR3. The ends were cut back, 1 base at V and 3 bases at J, with 14 bases in the middle. Germline V gene sequence: CDR1 GTSNPN, CDR2 SVGIG (reference sequence). The DNA for the CDR3 is TGTGCCTGGAGTGCGGGCAGTGGGACAACAGATACGCAGTATTTT. This gives the protein CAWSAGSGTTDTQYF.

The V gene is TRBV7-9, the J gene TRBJ2-1; D is undetermined. V lost 2 bases, J lost 8 bases, and 10 bases lay in between. This CDR3 comprises 13 residues. CDR1 and CDR2 (germline): SEHNR, FQNEAQ (reference sequence). The CDR3 nucleotides read TGTGCCAGCAGCTTAATTGGGGAACATGAGCAGTTCTTC. It encodes CASSLIGEHEQFF.

The chain employs TRBV7-9 and TRBJ2-1, with D perhaps assigned TRBD1 or TRBD2 (6 bases each). Germline CDR1 is SEHNR and CDR2 is FQNEAQ (reference sequence). The CDR3 has 18 amino acids. V lost 5 bases and J 3 bases, leaving 23 bases between the germline ends. The DNA of the CDR3 is TGTGCCAGCAGCGATATCCTTCCTAACGGGGGCCTCTACAATGAGCAGTTCTTC. It translates to CASSDILPNGGLYNEQFF.

The chain couples TRBV29-1 to TRBJ2-7, with 9 bases aligning to TRBD2. CDR3 length: 14 residues. CDR1 and CDR2 (germline): SQVTM, ANQGSEA. Unmatched junction bases numbered 5, after V lost 1 base and J lost 4 bases. CDR3 in amino acids: CSVEGLAGKYEQYF. The CDR3 region has the DNA TGCAGCGTTGAAGGGCTAGCGGGGAAGTACGAGCAGTACTTC.

The rearrangement joins TRBV4-1 to TRBJ2-2; 11 nucleotides match TRBD1. The germline gives CDR1 MGHRA, CDR2 YSYEKL. The CDR3 totals 20 residues. J gave up 5 bases and V 4 bases, and 18 bases lay outside the gene matches. The CDR3 DNA reads as TGCGCCAGCAGCCGGGGGACCGTAGAAACCTGGGACAGGGGGACCGGGGAGCTGTTTTTT. Its translation is CASSRGTVETWDRGTGELFF.

Comment on this clonotype: At one end, the junction sequence differs from germline, possibly due to a read error. CDR3 region: CASSQDRSNSGANILTF. The CDR3 DNA reads as TGCGCCAGCAGCCAGGACAGGTCTAACTCTGGGGCCAACATCCTGACTTTC. The rearrangement joins TRBV5-1 to TRBJ2-6, with 7 bases fitting TRBD1. CDR1 is SGHRS, CDR2 YFSETQ, per germline. The CDR3 length is 17 residues.

Only a few counts were recorded for this clonotype. This chain connects TRBV7-9 to TRBJ2-7; weak D call: TRBD1 (6 bases). V was pared by 5 bases and J by 1 base, with 18 bases between. The CDR3 consists of 16 residues. Germline CDR1 SEHNR, CDR2 FQNEAQ (reference sequence). Written as DNA, the CDR3 is TGTGCCAGCAGCCAGGGAACAGGGAGAAAGTCCTACGAGCAGTACTTC. Protein product: CASSQGTGRKSYEQYF.

This clonotype came up a few times. This chain joins TRBV12-3 or TRBV12-4 and TRBJ2-5, with 12 bases that match TRBD2. The CDR3 loop spans 19 amino acids. V gave up 6 bases and J gave up 0 bases; unmatched junction bases: 14. The DNA for the CDR3 is TGTGCCAGCAGGCTAGCGGGGGGGCTATTAGGTGATAACCAAGAGACCCAGTACTTC. It specifies CASRLAGGLLGDNQETQYF.

J is TRBJ1-5 and V is TRBV4-1; 8 positions agree with TRBD1. Trimming at V came to 2 bases and at J to 5 bases, leaving 8 bases not matched to a gene. Germline assignment: CDR1 MGHRA and CDR2 YSYEKL. CDR3 length equals 16 residues. DNA for the CDR3: TGCGCCAGCAGCCAAACCCCGGGACAGGTCTATCAGCCCCAGCATTTT. This encodes CASSQTPGQVYQPQHF.

The CDR3 coding sequence is TGTGCCAGCAGCGTAGAGGGTGTGCACACTGAAGCTTTCTTT. It specifies CASSVEGVHTEAFF. The chain carries TRBV9 and TRBJ1-1; unclear D gene. V was shortened by 0 bases and J by 3 bases, with 9 bases between the two germline ends. The germline V gene has CDR1 SGDLS and CDR2 YYNGEE. CDR3 length: 14 residues.

This clonotype was seen more than once but under ten times. The genes are TRBV20-1 and TRBJ2-3, with TRBD2 identical over 13 bases. J was trimmed by 2 bases and V by 6 bases; bases with no gene match: 5. Germline CDR1 reads DFQATT; CDR2 reads SNEGSKA (reference sequence). CDR3 size: 15 residues. CDR3: CSAYTSGGATDTQYF. CDR3 sequence (DNA): TGCAGTGCGTATACTAGCGGGGGGGCCACAGATACGCAGTATTTT.

The V gene is TRBV15, the J gene TRBJ2-5; D is undetermined. The DNA matches TRBJ2-1 better at its end, which makes the J call doubtful. The length of the CDR3 is 16 residues. Germline V gene data show CDR1 as LNHNV and CDR2 as YYDKDF (reference sequence). CDR3 sequence reads: CATRGSTDSTYNEQFF. The CDR3 region has the DNA TGTGCCACCAGAGGCTCAACTGATAGTACCTACAATGAGCAGTTCTTC.

The V call is TRBV27, the J call TRBJ2-1; D uncertain. TRBJ2-7 explains the end of the DNA better; the J call may be wrong. CDR3 length: 15 residues. Germline V gene data show CDR1 as MNHEY and CDR2 as SMNVEV (reference sequence). CDR3 nucleotides: TGTGCCAGCAGTTCAACACCAGAGGCTTACGCCGAGCAGTACTTC. Its protein is CASSSTPEAYAEQYF.

The chain has TRBV9 and TRBJ1-5, with unresolved D. CDR1 is SGDLS and CDR2 is YYNGEE in the germline V gene. The CDR3 covers 14 residues. Trimming left V 3 bases short and J 2 bases short, with 9 bases between. The CDR3 here is CASSADHGNQPQHF. The CDR3 nucleotides are TGTGCCAGCAGCGCCGATCATGGCAATCAGCCCCAGCATTTT.

The CDR3 is CASSLGGRGSYEQYF. CDR3 nucleotide sequence: TGTGCCAGCAGTTTAGGTGGCAGGGGCTCCTACGAGCAGTACTTC. This chain links TRBV12-3 or TRBV12-4 with TRBJ2-7; D perhaps matches TRBD1 (6 bases). The V end was cut by 1 base, the J end by 0 bases, with 10 bases between. This CDR3 is built from 15 residues.

This clonotype was detected a few times. The chain employs TRBV19 and TRBJ2-2, with a tentative D call TRBD2 (7 bases). This CDR3 contains 15 residues. Between the trimmed V and J ends, which lost 3 bases and 5 bases, there was a span of 13 bases. Looked up from germline, CDR1 is LNHDA and CDR2 is SQIVND (reference sequence). The CDR3 protein is CASSMEQGGTGELFF. The CDR3 DNA follows: TGTGCCAGTAGTATGGAACAGGGAGGGACCGGGGAGCTGTTTTTT.

This clonotype turned up a few times. A much larger clone lies one base from this, so it may be a read error. This chain links TRBV6-5 with TRBJ1-1, with 12 bases aligning to TRBD1. The germline V gene has CDR1 MNHEY and CDR2 SVGAGI. This CDR3 has 17 amino acids. V lost 4 bases to trimming and J lost 3 bases; unmatched junction nucleotides: 9. The CDR3 spells CASSSAGTGGLDTEAFF. In DNA form, the CDR3 reads TGTGCCAGCAGTTCAGCCGGGACAGGGGGCCTCGACACTGAAGCTTTCTTT.

This clonotype has just a few counts. The genes are TRBV6-1 and TRBJ1-2, with a possible D match to TRBD1 (6 bases). Germline V gene lookup returns CDR1 MNHNS and CDR2 SASEGT. V lost 6 bases and J lost 8, with 16 bases in between. CDR3 length: 13 residues. The CDR3 DNA follows: TGTGCCAGCAGCCGGGGGGGCTTTGAGGGCTACACCTTC. This translates into CASSRGGFEGYTF.

CDR3 DNA: TGTGCCAGCAGTAGATCTAATGAAAAACTGTTTTTT. Its protein is CASSRSNEKLFF. The chain employs TRBV12-3 or TRBV12-4 and TRBJ1-4; no definite D call. V dropped 5 bases and J dropped 3 bases, with 4 bases sitting between them. The CDR3 has 12 amino acids.

A few counts support this clonotype. The CDR3 is CASSPQDGKNIQYF. The CDR3, as DNA: TGTGCCAGCTCACCTCAGGACGGCAAAAACATTCAGTACTTC. The chain employs TRBV18 and TRBJ2-4; D not resolved. The V gene's germline CDR1 is KGHSH and CDR2 LQKENI. Trimming left V 3 bases short and J 3 bases short, with 9 bases between. The CDR3 runs to 14 residues.

V and J are TRBV30 and TRBJ2-5; TRBD2 aligns across 8 bases. CDR1 and CDR2 from the germline V gene are GTSNPN and SVGIG (reference sequence). The CDR3 is made up of 13 amino acids. Losses at the gene ends were 5 bases for V and 4 bases for J; bases not matched to a gene: 6. The CDR3 nucleotides read TGTGCCTGGGGGGGCGGGGGGCGAGAGACCCAGTACTTC. Its protein product is CAWGGGGRETQYF.

V and J are TRBV4-1 and TRBJ1-1; perhaps TRBD1 as D (5 bases). The CDR3 contains 17 residues. CDR1 is MGHRA and CDR2 is YSYEKL in the germline V gene. The V gene lost 4 bases and the J gene lost 1 base, with 19 bases spanning the gap. As DNA, the CDR3 is TGCGCCAGCAGCCCGATCGGGAGGGGCCGGAAGAACACTGAAGCTTTCTTT. It encodes CASSPIGRGRKNTEAFF.

The V and J genes are TRBV6-2 or TRBV6-3 and TRBJ2-1; 8 bases line up with TRBD2. Unmatched junction bases numbered 7, after V lost 6 bases and J lost 0 bases. CDR3 length equals 16 residues. The V gene's germline CDR1 is MNHEY and CDR2 SVGEGT. The CDR3 loop reads CASSHSGAPSYNEQFF. CDR3 sequence (DNA): TGTGCCAGCAGCCATAGCGGGGCTCCCTCCTACAATGAGCAGTTCTTC.

This clonotype showed up just a few times. The chain couples TRBV5-4 to TRBJ2-1; 11 bases match TRBD2. The CDR3 is 14 residues long. V lost 3 bases, J lost 15 bases, and 11 bases stayed unmatched. Germline V gene sequence: CDR1 SGHNT, CDR2 YYREEE (reference sequence). This chain's CDR3 is CASSSGTSGLVGFF. The CDR3 region has the DNA TGTGCCAGCAGCTCCGGGACTAGCGGTTTGGTAGGGTTCTTC.